Listed here are 31 T cell receptor beta chains from one sample, sequenced in a study of T cell changes during pregnancy in multiple sclerosis. TCRdb's copy holds only in-frame clones and misses some; the assay was immunoSEQ multiplex PCR. Among roughly 46,000 clones listed, around 95% were seen once. The sequences come from CD8+ T cells from peripheral blood mononuclear cells, collected after pregnancy. These receptors all stem from a female donor with multiple sclerosis, enrolled in a pregnancy study.

The chain employs TRBV4-3 and TRBJ2-2, with 8 positions matching TRBD1. The CDR3 covers 15 residues. Germline-derived CDR1 and CDR2 are LGHNA and YSLEER. The ends lost 0 bases at V and 7 bases at J; junction bases unmatched: 4. The CDR3 region has the DNA TGCGCCAGCAGCCAAGATCAGGGGGCCGGCGGGGAGCTGTTTTTT. Encoded protein: CASSQDQGAGGELFF.

The chain is built from TRBV6-5 and TRBJ1-2; tentatively, D is TRBD1 (6 bases). CDR1 is MNHEY and CDR2 is SVGAGI in the germline V gene. V was clipped by 5 bases and J by 3 bases, with 13 bases between them. There are 14 residues in the CDR3. The CDR3: CASSLGATDYGYTF. The CDR3 nucleotides are TGTGCCAGCAGTCTGGGGGCCACGGACTATGGCTACACCTTC.

The chain links TRBV18 to TRBJ2-5; D is undetermined. The CDR3 spans 14 residues. V dropped 0 bases and J dropped 5 bases, with 10 bases sitting between them. Germline lookup yields CDR1 KGHSH and CDR2 LQKENI. CDR3 nucleotides: TGTGCCAGCTCACCACCCCTAGACGGTGAGACCCAGTACTTC. This encodes CASSPPLDGETQYF.

The chain uses TRBV5-1 and TRBJ2-7, with 9 bases identical to TRBD2. Trimming at V came to 1 base and at J to 0 bases, leaving 5 bases not matched to a gene. Germline assignment: CDR1 SGHRS and CDR2 YFSETQ. The CDR3 runs 16 residues. Here the CDR3 DNA reads TGCGCCAGCAGCTTGAAGAGCGGGGGGCTCTCCTACGAGCAGTACTTC. It codes for CASSLKSGGLSYEQYF.

The rearrangement joins TRBV7-9 to TRBJ2-7; D gene ambiguous. This CDR3 spans 13 amino acids. Germline CDR1 SEHNR, CDR2 FQNEAQ (reference sequence). The V and J ends lost 1 base and 6 bases respectively, with 10 bases between them. CDR3 coding DNA: TGTGCCAGCAGCTTAGTTCACCCGAGCGAGCAGTACTTC. Amino acids: CASSLVHPSEQYF.

This chain connects TRBV5-1 to TRBJ2-7; possible D gene TRBD2, 6 bases. Germline V gives CDR1 SGHRS, CDR2 YFSETQ. The CDR3 is 14 residues long. V lost 3 bases to trimming and J lost 5 bases, with 15 bases between them. This chain's CDR3 is CASSSTDGGHEQYF. CDR3 DNA: TGCGCCAGCAGCTCGACGGACGGGGGTCACGAGCAGTACTTC. Complete variable domain (other parts from reference TRBV5-1 and TRBJ2-7): KAGVTQTPRYLIKTRGQQVTLSCSPISGHRSVSWYQQTPGQGLQFLFEYFSETQRNKGNFPGRFSGRQFSNSRSEMNVSTLELGDSALYLCASSSTDGGHEQYFGPGTRLTVT.

This rearrangement joins TRBV5-1 to TRBJ1-1; TRBD1 aligns across 9 bases. The ends lost 3 bases at V and 1 base at J; junction bases unmatched: 10. Germline CDR1 SGHRS, CDR2 YFSETQ. The CDR3 totals 17 residues. As DNA, the CDR3 is TGCGCCAGCAGCTCGGCCGGGACAGGGAGCACGAACACTGAAGCTTTCTTT. Translating it yields CASSSAGTGSTNTEAFF.

V is TRBV28 and J is TRBJ2-5; 10 nucleotides match TRBD1. CDR1 and CDR2 (germline): MDHEN, SYDVKM. This CDR3 is built from 16 residues. V dropped 6 bases and J dropped 5; count of bases not matched to a gene: 12. CDR3 sequence: CASSPRQGAEGETQYF. The DNA for the CDR3 is TGTGCCAGCAGCCCAAGACAGGGGGCAGAGGGGGAGACCCAGTACTTC. Filled out from reference TRBV28 and TRBJ2-5, the complete variable domain reads DVKVTQSSRYLVKRTGEKVFLECVQDMDHENMFWYRQDPGLGLRLIYFSYDVKMKEKGDIPEGYSVSREKKERFSLILESASTNQTSMYLCASSPRQGAEGETQYFGPGTRLLVL.

The chain recombines TRBV6-1 with TRBJ2-5; TRBD2 matches 11 bases. CDR1 and CDR2 (germline): MNHNS, SASEGT. This CDR3 spans 15 amino acids. Trimming at V came to 4 bases and at J to 9 bases, leaving 10 bases not matched to a gene. CDR3 in amino acids: CASSAPPSGGWAQYF. The CDR3 nucleotides read TGTGCCAGCAGTGCCCCCCCTAGCGGGGGGTGGGCCCAGTACTTC.

The rearrangement uses TRBV7-6 and TRBJ2-7; TRBD1 matches at 9 bases. The CDR3 totals 13 residues. The germline V gene has CDR1 SGHVS and CDR2 FNYEAQ. Trimming cost V 4 bases and J 6 bases; bases outside gene matches: 4. CDR3 loop: CASSSSDRGEQYF. CDR3 sequence (DNA): TGTGCCAGCAGCTCCTCGGACAGGGGCGAGCAGTACTTC.

The CDR3: CASTLRGLAGENKGELFF. CDR3 sequence (DNA): TGTGCCAGCACCCTTCGGGGACTAGCGGGGGAAAATAAGGGGGAGCTGTTTTTT. The chain couples TRBV2 to TRBJ2-2; 14 bases map to TRBD2. Trimming took 7 bases from V and 8 from J; bases not matched to a gene: 15. Germline lookup yields CDR1 SNHLY and CDR2 FYNNEI. The CDR3 is made up of 18 amino acids.

This chain connects TRBV4-1 to TRBJ1-3; D is unclear. V dropped 0 bases and J dropped 0 bases, with 12 bases sitting between them. The CDR3 runs to 17 residues. The germline CDR1 and CDR2 sequences are MGHRA and YSYEKL. The CDR3 DNA sequence: TGCGCCAGCAGCCAAGATAGTACAGAGAACTCTGGAAACACCATATATTTT. Residues: CASSQDSTENSGNTIYF.

This clone was found once. This chain uses TRBV7-8 with TRBJ1-2, with D possibly TRBD1 on 6 matching bases. V was cut by 5 bases and J by 2 bases, with 18 bases left in between. Germline V gene lookup returns CDR1 SGHVS and CDR2 FQNEAQ. The CDR3 runs to 16 residues. The DNA for the CDR3 is TGTGCCAGCAGCGCTAAAACGGGGGGCAAGAACTATGGCTACACCTTC. Encoded protein: CASSAKTGGKNYGYTF. Complete variable domain (other parts from reference TRBV7-8 and TRBJ1-2): GAGVSQSPRYKVAKRGQDVALRCDPISGHVSLFWYQQALGQGPEFLTYFQNEAQLDKSGLPSDRFFAERPEGSVSTLKIQRTQQEDSAVYLCASSAKTGGKNYGYTFGSGTRLTVV.

V and J are TRBV14 and TRBJ1-4, with D possibly being TRBD1 (6 bases). V shed 0 bases and J shed 10 bases, with 12 bases lying between them. Per germline, CDR1 SGHDN and CDR2 FVKESK. The CDR3 has 14 residues. For the CDR3, the DNA is TGTGCCAGCAGCCAAGAGGGGACACCGGGAAAACTGTTTTTT. This translates into CASSQEGTPGKLFF.

This clone was recorded a few times. The chain has TRBV29-1 and TRBJ1-1; a possible D gene is TRBD1 (5 bases). The CDR3 is made up of 12 amino acids. Germline-derived CDR1 and CDR2 are SQVTM and ANQGSEA. The V end lost 7 bases, the J end lost 5 bases, and 14 bases lay between the germline ends. CDR3 protein: CSGSREGTEAFF. CDR3 nucleotide sequence: TGCAGCGGGAGCAGGGAGGGTACTGAAGCTTTCTTT.

This rearrangement joins TRBV27 to TRBJ2-7, with 8 bases lining up with TRBD2. CDR1 and CDR2 (germline): MNHEY, SMNVEV (reference sequence). V lost 8 bases and J lost 3; bases outside the gene matches: 12. This CDR3 has 15 residues. CDR3 sequence: CASSASLAGNYEQYF. In DNA form, the CDR3 reads TGTGCCAGCTCCGCCAGTCTAGCGGGTAACTACGAGCAGTACTTC.

V is TRBV7-9 and J is TRBJ2-3; 8 nucleotides agree with TRBD1. V lost 7 bases to trimming and J lost 0 bases; unmatched junction nucleotides: 6. Germline values: CDR1 SEHNR, CDR2 FQNEAQ (reference sequence). This CDR3 is built from 15 residues. CDR3 coding DNA: TGTGCCAGCAACCGAGGACAGGGAAGCACAGATACGCAGTATTTT. It is translated as CASNRGQGSTDTQYF.

The J gene is TRBJ2-7, the V gene TRBV28, with 8 bases aligning to TRBD1. Germline-derived CDR1 and CDR2 are MDHEN and SYDVKM. This CDR3 has 12 amino acids. Trimming at V came to 8 bases and at J to 2 bases, leaving 2 bases not matched to a gene. The CDR3 loop is CASGQGAYEQYF. The DNA for the CDR3 is TGTGCCAGCGGACAGGGTGCCTACGAGCAGTACTTC. Based on the CDR3 plus reference TRBV28 and TRBJ2-7, the full variable domain is DVKVTQSSRYLVKRTGEKVFLECVQDMDHENMFWYRQDPGLGLRLIYFSYDVKMKEKGDIPEGYSVSREKKERFSLILESASTNQTSMYLCASGQGAYEQYFGPGTRLTVT.

This chain connects TRBV4-2 to TRBJ2-2; no clear D. Trimming took off 4 bases at V and 7 bases at J, with 10 bases between the two ends. Germline V gene sequence: CDR1 LGHNA, CDR2 YNFKEQ. CDR3 length equals 13 residues. CDR3 residues: CASSLVSVGELFF. CDR3 nucleotides: TGTGCCAGCAGCCTTGTGTCGGTCGGGGAGCTGTTTTTT.

The chain combines TRBV9 with TRBJ1-2; the D is unclear. The CDR3 has 18 amino acids. With 1 base removed from V and 7 bases from J, the gap between germline ends came to 26 bases. Germline loops: CDR1 SGDLS, CDR2 YYNGEE. The CDR3 protein is CASSVTGLGRTSASGYTF. DNA for the CDR3: TGTGCCAGCAGCGTAACTGGCCTGGGCAGAACCTCGGCGAGTGGCTACACCTTC.

The chain recombines TRBV5-1 with TRBJ1-4, with D unresolved. Germline V gene sequence: CDR1 SGHRS, CDR2 YFSETQ. The CDR3 is made up of 14 amino acids. Trimming took off 5 bases at V and 5 bases at J, with 13 bases between the two ends. This CDR3 reads CASSDGGGNEKLFF. The CDR3 DNA reads TGCGCCAGCAGTGACGGAGGAGGGAATGAAAAACTGTTTTTT.

The chain joins TRBV29-1 to TRBJ1-4; 7 positions match TRBD1. Germline CDR1 and CDR2: SQVTM and ANQGSEA. CDR3 length equals 15 residues. V gave up 5 bases and J gave up 6 bases; unmatched junction bases: 12. The CDR3: CSVLLLWQGDEKLFF. DNA of the CDR3: TGCAGCGTTCTCCTGCTTTGGCAGGGGGATGAAAAACTGTTTTTT.

The V call is TRBV27, the J call TRBJ2-2, with 11 bases lining up with TRBD2. Trimming at V came to 2 bases and at J to 11 bases, leaving 4 bases not matched to a gene. Per the germline V gene, CDR1 is MNHEY and CDR2 is SMNVEV (reference sequence). The CDR3 loop spans 14 amino acids. The CDR3 region has the DNA TGTGCCAGCAGTTTACTAGCGGGGGGAGGCGAGCTGTTTTTT. It yields the protein CASSLLAGGGELFF.

The chain links TRBV9 to TRBJ1-1, with D unresolved. Germline V gene sequence: CDR1 SGDLS, CDR2 YYNGEE. Trimming pared 1 base from V and 1 base from J, leaving 8 bases between. CDR3 length: 14 residues. The CDR3 sequence: CASSVSNGNTEAFF. CDR3 in DNA: TGTGCCAGCAGCGTAAGTAACGGGAACACTGAAGCTTTCTTT. The variable domain in full, with the rest retrieved from reference TRBV9 and TRBJ1-1, is DSGVTQTPKHLITATGQRVTLRCSPRSGDLSVYWYQQSLDQGLQFLIQYYNGEERAKGNILERFSAQQFPDLHSELNLSSLELGDSALYFCASSVSNGNTEAFFGQGTRLTVV.

This sequence joins TRBV28 and TRBJ1-1, with unresolved D. V was cut by 6 bases and J by 2 bases, with 7 bases left in between. In germline, CDR1 is MDHEN, CDR2 SYDVKM. There are 12 residues in the CDR3. The CDR3 DNA follows: TGTGCCAGCAGGGGGAGAAACACTGAAGCTTTCTTT. Residues: CASRGRNTEAFF.

Here the CDR3 reads CSVWTGGSAGQYF. The CDR3 DNA reads TGCAGCGTCTGGACAGGGGGCTCCGCTGGGCAGTATTTT. The V gene is TRBV29-1, the J gene TRBJ2-3; 11 bases map to TRBD1. The germline V gene encodes CDR1 SQVTM and CDR2 ANQGSEA. V dropped 6 bases and J dropped 11; count of bases not matched to a gene: 10. This CDR3 has 13 amino acids.

CDR3 protein: CASSPQGQNTGELFF. The CDR3 DNA follows: TGTGCCAGCAGCCCTCAGGGCCAGAACACCGGGGAGCTGTTTTTT. The rearrangement joins TRBV5-4 to TRBJ2-2, with D perhaps TRBD1 (5 bases). CDR1 is SGHNT and CDR2 is YYREEE in the germline V gene (reference sequence). The CDR3 consists of 15 residues. Trimming pared 4 bases from V and 1 base from J, leaving 11 bases between.

This clone appeared a few times. The rearrangement links TRBV19 to TRBJ2-1; D is ambiguous. The V end was cut by 1 base, the J end by 7 bases, with 5 bases between. This CDR3 has 12 amino acids. Germline V gene lookup returns CDR1 LNHDA and CDR2 SQIVND (reference sequence). The CDR3 bases are TGTGCCAGTAGTATAGCCGAGAATGAGCAGTTCTTC. Translated, it gives CASSIAENEQFF.

V and J are TRBV6-1 and TRBJ1-6; D possibly corresponds to TRBD1 (6 bases). Trimming took 6 bases from V and 8 from J, leaving 17 bases between them. The CDR3 sequence is 15 residues long. Germline V CDR1 and CDR2: MNHNS, SASEGT. Written as DNA, the CDR3 is TGTGCCAGCAGCCCATTGACAGGAACCGATTCACCCCTCCACTTT. Translating it yields CASSPLTGTDSPLHF.

The chain links TRBV7-9 to TRBJ1-1; weak D call: TRBD1 (5 bases). Germline CDR1 reads SEHNR; CDR2 reads FQNEAQ (reference sequence). The CDR3 loop spans 12 amino acids. Trimming removed 11 bases from V and 1 base from J, with 11 bases in between. CDR3 sequence: CASLGANTEAFF. DNA for the CDR3: TGTGCCTCCCTAGGGGCGAACACTGAAGCTTTCTTT.

This chain links TRBV4-2 with TRBJ1-2, with D possibly being TRBD1 (5 bases). Germline CDR1 LGHNA, CDR2 YNFKEQ. This CDR3 has 17 amino acids. V gave up 0 bases and J gave up 0 bases, with 14 bases separating them. CDR3 coding DNA: TGTGCCAGCAGCCAAGAAGATTTGGGGCTAGCTAACTATGGCTACACCTTC. Translation: CASSQEDLGLANYGYTF.